This TCR beta chain was found in a study of shared clonotypes between healthy human individuals (dated by TCRdb to about 2020). The study in broad terms: The cohort included three men and two women between 18 and 49 years of age. For each donor, CD4 naive and CD4 memory were each run on three plates, CD8 naive on two plates, and CD8 memory on one plate. The study deeply sequenced blood TCR repertoires of five healthy adults to estimate repertoire size and the extent of clonotype sharing between individuals. To increase sequencing depth and limit assay-specific biases, different laboratories used diverse techniques to prepare libraries and sequence TCR repertoires. Leukapheresis yielded between about 0.94 and 9 billion PBMCs per donor. Results and caveats for the whole study, not just this receptor: Incomplete sequencing was indicated by rarefaction of sorted-subset datasets, despite the large sequencing depth. Pairwise subsampling led to the expectation that sequencing depth would affect the degree of clonotype sharing among donors. Only blood was sampled, and tissue TCR repertoires likely differ from those in blood. Higher generation probabilities were observed for clonotypes shared by all four sorted-subset donors than for non-shared clonotypes. When a few donors were compared, the shared fraction of clonotypes was around 5% for naive CD4, more than 3% for naive CD8, roughly 2.5% for memory CD4, and 0.35% to 0.5% for memory CD8. Estimated clonotype richness was generally larger for naive than for memory subsets. The genetic and exposure-history diversity represented was limited by the small number of donors.

CD8 naive samples consisted of CD45RO-negative cells that were positively selected for CCR7, yielding a CD45RA+CCR7+ population without TemRA cells. The donors were healthy, HIV-negative adults who had no recently reported acute infections or vaccinations. Every donor was a Caucasian adult residing in Nashville, Tennessee, USA. Blood was collected by leukapheresis, and PBMCs were isolated by Ficoll-Histopaque density gradient centrifugation and then cryopreserved in liquid nitrogen vapor phase. Analytical flow cytometry was used to check the purity and quantity of each magnetically sorted T cell population. Genomic DNA was isolated from every sorted fraction and measured by UV absorbance on a Nanodrop 2000c. As for this clone: There is no known antigen for this receptor. No base quality values were provided; no much bigger clone lies one nucleotide off. Other DNA sequences in this sample translate to the same CDR3.

Using the deep immunoSEQ assay, TCR CDR3 regions were amplified from genomic DNA by multiplex PCR. Genomic DNA extracted from each cell subset was distributed evenly over all wells of several immunoSEQ 96-well plates, and each plate served as one replicate. For sorted subsets, each replicate PCR was loaded with approximately 0.2 ug genomic DNA, equivalent to 25,000 to 30,000 T cell genomes. Purified libraries were quantified with a Qubit 3.0 fluorometer, sized on a Bioanalyzer 2100, and re-quantified with the KAPA Library Quantification kit. Every immunoSEQ 96-well plate was sequenced on a dedicated single-read 150-cycle Illumina NextSeq 550 flow cell. On the study's bioinformatics: The immunoSEQ output contained only junctional sequences without quality scores, so filtering could not match that applied to full-length reads. Sequences were annotated with PyIR, a Python wrapper for IgBLAST v1.9, using IMGT germline references to assign V/J genes and CDR3. Reads were filtered out if the reads had weak V/J assignments (E-value above 1e-6), no CDR3, stop codons, out-of-frame junctions, or ambiguous translated residues. V3J clonotypes were defined by identical inferred V gene, J gene, and CDR3 amino acid sequence. Percentage overlap between repertoires was computed as shared unique clonotypes divided by the size of the smaller repertoire. RTK rarefaction, the Chao1 estimator, and Recon v2.1 estimates of unobserved clonotypes were used to assess repertoire richness. Generation probabilities were computed with OLGA for all TCRbeta clonotypes obtained by the gDNA method from a handful of donors. This immuneACCESS table, as held by TCRdb, lists in-frame sequences with V and J called but not all clones. Of the missing ones, under half trace to an unresolved V gene in checked studies; the others have no known cause. The D gene and trimming were derived from the DNA, and the V and J assignments and clone size from that table. The sample records about 2 million clones, approximately 95% of which are singletons. The top ten constitute 0.85% to 1.3% of the sample.

The germline V gene yields SGHAT for CDR1 and FQNNGV for CDR2. The CDR3 goes from the cysteine to the phenylalanine over 11 residues. The entry retains the CDR3 DNA only, 33 bases that are in frame from base 1. V is reduced by 3 bases and J by 5 bases, leaving a spacing of 4 bases between them. The material sequenced was naive CD8+ T cells sorted from blood. In light of the paper, this sample's cell subset or site label describes: CD45RA+CCR7+. Rearrangement joined TRBV11-2 to TRBJ2-5; the D gene cannot be resolved reliably. The TCR was taken from a man aged 18 to 29 in good health. The sequenced DNA: TGTGCCAGCAGCTTCTATGAGACCCAGTACTTC. Its protein product is CASSFYETQYF. Extended through the reference TRBV11-2 and TRBJ2-5 proteins, this CDR3 yields the full variable domain: EAGVAQSPRYKIIEKRQSVAFWCNPISGHATLYWYQQILGQGPKLLIQFQNNGVVDDSQLPKDRFSAERLKGVDSTLKIQPAKLEDSAVYLCASSFYETQYFGPGTRLLVL.